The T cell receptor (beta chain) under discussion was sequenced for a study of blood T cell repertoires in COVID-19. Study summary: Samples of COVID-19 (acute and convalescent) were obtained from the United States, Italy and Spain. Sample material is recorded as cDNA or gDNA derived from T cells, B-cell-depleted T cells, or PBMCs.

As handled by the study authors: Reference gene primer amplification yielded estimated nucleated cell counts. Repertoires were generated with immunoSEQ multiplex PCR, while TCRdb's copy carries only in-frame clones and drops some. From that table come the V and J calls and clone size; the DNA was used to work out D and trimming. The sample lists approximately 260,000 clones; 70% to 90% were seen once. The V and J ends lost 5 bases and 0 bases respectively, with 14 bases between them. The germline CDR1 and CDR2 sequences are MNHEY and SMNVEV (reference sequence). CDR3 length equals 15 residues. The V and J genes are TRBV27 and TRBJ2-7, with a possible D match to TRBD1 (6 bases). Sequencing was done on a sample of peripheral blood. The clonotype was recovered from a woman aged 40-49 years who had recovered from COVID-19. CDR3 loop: CASSQSATGSYEQYF. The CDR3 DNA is TGTGCCAGCAGTCAGAGCGCGACAGGCTCCTACGAGCAGTACTTC.